These T cell receptor beta chains were read from a single sample in a study of T cell repertoires in cytomegalovirus infection. TCRdb ran MiXCR on the reads and lists one entry per CDR3 protein. The repertoire holds 310,000 or so distinct CDR3 sequences, with 25% as singletons. Their target antigens are unknown. The material was cultured PBMCs, obtained from culture after CMV antigen stimulation. Every receptor here comes from a human donor in good health (CMV status not recorded). Some clones in this sample may be carry-over from other donors' samples. Each CDR3 is given without its conserved first and last residue. Not every row has a clone size; where given, it reads once, few, many or a size class.

V gene: TRBV12-3/TRBV12-4; clone size: few; J gene: TRBJ1-3; CDR3 protein: ASSLDRSGNTIY
V gene: TRBV4-3; clone size: .; J gene: TRBJ1-2; CDR3 protein: ASSREYDSGIGDGYT
V gene: TRBV7-2; clone size: many; J gene: TRBJ1-1; CDR3 protein: ASSRGQGRSTEAF
V gene: TRBV6-5; clone size: many; J gene: TRBJ2-1; CDR3 protein: ASSYFRDPYNNEQF
V gene: TRBV6-2/TRBV6-3; clone size: .; J gene: TRBJ1-1; CDR3 protein: ASLRNTEAF
V gene: TRBV7-9; clone size: .; J gene: TRBJ2-3; CDR3 protein: ASSLDRGASDTQY
V gene: TRBV20-1; clone size: few; J gene: TRBJ2-4; CDR3 protein: SARTGSKNIQY
V gene: TRBV7-6; clone size: few; J gene: TRBJ2-5; CDR3 protein: ASSLDSPDLGETQY
V gene: TRBV12-3/TRBV12-4; clone size: .; J gene: TRBJ1-5; CDR3 protein: ASTGQINQPQH
V gene: TRBV5-5; clone size: few; J gene: TRBJ1-4; CDR3 protein: ASSLSPGGTNEKLF
V gene: TRBV7-9; clone size: few; J gene: TRBJ1-1; CDR3 protein: ASNRWIGTEAF
V gene: TRBV12-3/TRBV12-4; clone size: few; J gene: TRBJ2-1; CDR3 protein: ASSFIGGRVNEQF
V gene: TRBV6-1; clone size: many; J gene: TRBJ2-7; CDR3 protein: ASSEEGTGLYEQY
V gene: TRBV6-2/TRBV6-3; clone size: .; J gene: TRBJ1-1; CDR3 protein: ASSYPPDTLNTEAF
V gene: TRBV27; clone size: .; J gene: TRBJ2-3; CDR3 protein: ASSLTITGGAQY
V gene: TRBV4-3; clone size: few; J gene: TRBJ2-1; CDR3 protein: ASSQDLDNEQF
V gene: TRBV4-3; clone size: many; J gene: TRBJ1-3; CDR3 protein: ASSQDGGRGNTIY
V gene: TRBV5-1; clone size: few; J gene: TRBJ1-4; CDR3 protein: ASSQQGFNEKLF
V gene: TRBV28; clone size: once; J gene: TRBJ2-3; CDR3 protein: ASSSPGGSTDTQY
V gene: TRBV20-1; clone size: few; J gene: TRBJ1-1; CDR3 protein: SARDRTGAGVSGTEAF
V gene: TRBV28; clone size: .; J gene: TRBJ1-2; CDR3 protein: ASSTGTGPYGYT
V gene: TRBV27; clone size: .; J gene: TRBJ2-1; CDR3 protein: ATQRRGAEF
V gene: TRBV5-1; clone size: few; J gene: TRBJ2-7; CDR3 protein: ASSLVGDGYEQY
V gene: TRBV6-6; clone size: .; J gene: TRBJ1-5; CDR3 protein: ASSPPRGENQPQH
V gene: TRBV7-2; clone size: many; J gene: TRBJ2-1; CDR3 protein: ASSSGASYNEQF
V gene: TRBV11-3; clone size: few; J gene: TRBJ2-2; CDR3 protein: ASSLAKMDRATGELF
V gene: TRBV19; clone size: few; J gene: TRBJ1-5; CDR3 protein: ASSNPEVKPQH
V gene: TRBV7-6; clone size: once; J gene: TRBJ2-1; CDR3 protein: ASSFSSGVYNEQF
V gene: TRBV6-5; clone size: many; J gene: TRBJ2-6; CDR3 protein: ASSYGTPGANVLT
V gene: TRBV9; clone size: .; J gene: TRBJ2-3; CDR3 protein: ASSVNDGVRTQY
V gene: TRBV12-3/TRBV12-4; clone size: many; J gene: TRBJ2-1; CDR3 protein: ASSLREYNEQF
V gene: TRBV27; clone size: .; J gene: TRBJ1-4; CDR3 protein: ASSMSFGLTNEKLF
V gene: TRBV19; clone size: few; J gene: TRBJ1-1; CDR3 protein: ASSLLMNTEAF